These 29 T cell receptor beta chains were sequenced from one sample in a study of shared clonotypes between healthy human individuals. Repertoires were generated with immunoSEQ multiplex PCR, while TCRdb's copy carries only in-frame clones and drops some. The profile shows 560,000 or so clones, 90% to 97% of them singletons. Positively selected for CCR7, the CD45RO-negative cells used as naive CD8 cells excluded terminally differentiated effector memory CD45RA+ cells. Source material: naive CD8+ T cells sorted from blood. The receptors here all came from a woman aged 25 to 39 in good health.

The chain joins TRBV9 to TRBJ2-7, with TRBD1 as a possible D gene (6 bases). V lost 3 bases, J lost 2 bases, and 15 bases lay in between. Germline CDR1 and CDR2: SGDLS and YYNGEE. The CDR3 length is 15 residues. The CDR3 loop reads CASSAQTGKTYEQYF. The CDR3 DNA reads TGTGCCAGCAGCGCTCAAACAGGGAAAACCTACGAGCAGTACTTC.

This clone was found once. The rearrangement joins TRBV7-9 to TRBJ2-1, with a tentative D call TRBD1 (5 bases). Germline loops: CDR1 SEHNR, CDR2 FQNEAQ (reference sequence). This CDR3 is built from 12 residues. Trimming stripped 5 bases from V and 8 bases from J, with 10 bases between. This CDR3 is CASSDSAYEQFF. The CDR3, as DNA: TGTGCCAGCAGCGACAGCGCCTATGAGCAGTTCTTC.

The chain employs TRBV2 and TRBJ2-7; D may match TRBD1 or TRBD2 (5 bases each). Germline lookup yields CDR1 SNHLY and CDR2 FYNNEI. With 8 bases removed from V and 12 bases from J, the gap between germline ends came to 14 bases. CDR3 length equals 10 residues. The DNA for the CDR3 is TGTGCCAGCGGGGCGGGTTTTGCGTACTTC. Its protein product is CASGAGFAYF.

This clone was detected a few times. The chain couples TRBV7-9 to TRBJ2-7; 8 nucleotides line up with TRBD2. Germline V gene lookup returns CDR1 SEHNR and CDR2 FQNEAQ (reference sequence). The CDR3 is 13 amino acids. The trim removed 8 bases at V and 4 bases at J, leaving 7 bases unmatched. CDR3 sequence reads: CASESGGEYEQYF. CDR3 nucleotide sequence: TGTGCCAGCGAATCGGGAGGGGAGTACGAGCAGTACTTC.

V usage is TRBV20-1 and J usage is TRBJ2-1; D ambiguous. This CDR3 is built from 11 residues. In germline, CDR1 is DFQATT, CDR2 SNEGSKA (reference sequence). Trimming left V 1 base short and J 11 bases short, with 9 bases between. The CDR3 coding sequence is TGCAGTGCTAGAGTTGTGTCAAAGCAGTTCTTC. Encoded protein: CSARVVSKQFF.

V and J are TRBV27 and TRBJ2-2; D is ambiguous. The germline V gene has CDR1 MNHEY and CDR2 SMNVEV (reference sequence). V was shortened by 3 bases and J by 6 bases, with 5 bases between the two germline ends. CDR3 length: 12 residues. In DNA, the CDR3 is TGTGCCAGCAGTTTCTGGGCCGGGGAGCTGTTTTTT. Translation gives CASSFWAGELFF.

J is TRBJ2-3 and V is TRBV6-1; perhaps TRBD1 as D (5 bases). Per germline, CDR1 MNHNS and CDR2 SASEGT. The V end lost 7 bases, the J end lost 3 bases, and 14 bases lay between the germline ends. The CDR3 is 14 residues long. CDR3 region: CASTDQGWTDTQYF. In DNA form, the CDR3 reads TGTGCCAGCACGGATCAGGGTTGGACAGATACGCAGTATTTT.

The chain carries TRBV28 and TRBJ2-2, with D perhaps matching TRBD1 (5 bases). V dropped 3 bases and J dropped 5 bases, with 10 bases sitting between them. Germline V CDR1 and CDR2: MDHEN, SYDVKM. This CDR3 is 14 amino acids long. CDR3 nucleotides: TGTGCCAGCAGTTTGCAGGGTTGGACCGGGGAGCTGTTTTTT. This translates into CASSLQGWTGELFF.

The gene calls are TRBV2 and TRBJ2-2; D remains unclear. V lost 3 bases and J 3 bases, leaving 20 bases between the germline ends. This CDR3 has 18 amino acids. Germline V gene data show CDR1 as SNHLY and CDR2 as FYNNEI. The CDR3 here is CASSDPTSSPEDTGELFF. As DNA, the CDR3 is TGTGCCAGCAGTGACCCCACTTCTTCCCCAGAGGACACCGGGGAGCTGTTTTTT.

The chain joins TRBV5-1 to TRBJ2-1; TRBD1 agrees at 9 bases. CDR1 is SGHRS and CDR2 is YFSETQ in the germline V gene. The CDR3 loop spans 15 amino acids. The trim removed 4 bases at V and 9 bases at J, leaving 11 bases unmatched. The CDR3 loop is CASSPSGQGLPEQFF. CDR3 in DNA: TGCGCCAGCAGCCCCTCTGGACAGGGGCTGCCTGAGCAGTTCTTC. The variable domain in full, with the rest retrieved from reference TRBV5-1 and TRBJ2-1, is KAGVTQTPRYLIKTRGQQVTLSCSPISGHRSVSWYQQTPGQGLQFLFEYFSETQRNKGNFPGRFSGRQFSNSRSEMNVSTLELGDSALYLCASSPSGQGLPEQFFGPGTRLTVL.

The rearrangement joins TRBV10-3 to TRBJ2-2; D gene unclear. The germline CDR1 and CDR2 sequences are ENHRY and SYGVKD. The CDR3 consists of 14 residues. Between the trimmed V and J ends, which lost 3 bases and 2 bases, there was a span of 7 bases. The CDR3 nucleotides are TGTGCCATCAGTGAACTTGTCAACACCGGGGAGCTGTTTTTT. Its protein is CAISELVNTGELFF.

The CDR3, as DNA: TGTGCCAGCAGGGACAGAGCCTACAATGAGCAGTTCTTC. This codes for CASRDRAYNEQFF. V gene TRBV25-1 combines with J gene TRBJ2-1; TRBD1 might be the D (6 bases). This CDR3 region has 13 residues. The germline gives CDR1 MGHDK, CDR2 SYGVNS. The V end lost 6 bases, the J end lost 2 bases, and 8 bases lay between the germline ends.

V gene TRBV10-1 combines with J gene TRBJ2-3, with TRBD2 matching over 12 bases. This CDR3 contains 15 residues. The junction had 3 bases not matched to a gene; V was cut back by 3 bases and J by 5 bases. In germline, CDR1 is WNHNN, CDR2 SYGVQD (reference sequence). CDR3 nucleotides: TGCGCCAGCAGTGAATCGACTAGCGGGAGAGATACGCAGTATTTT. Amino acids: CASSESTSGRDTQYF.

This chain's CDR3 is CASSLGGENTEAFF. In DNA form, the CDR3 reads TGTGCCAGCAGCTTGGGAGGAGAGAACACTGAAGCTTTCTTT. The rearrangement links TRBV11-3 to TRBJ1-1; no firm D call. The germline V and J ends were trimmed by 3 bases and 1 base, with 9 bases remaining between them. The germline CDR1 and CDR2 sequences are SGHNT and YENEEA. CDR3 length equals 14 residues.

The rearrangement uses TRBV19 and TRBJ2-2, with TRBD1 as a possible D gene (6 bases). V gave up 5 bases and J gave up 4 bases, with 11 bases separating them. This CDR3 has 14 amino acids. Germline V gene lookup returns CDR1 LNHDA and CDR2 SQIVND (reference sequence). The CDR3 spells CASSATGPTGELFF. As DNA, the CDR3 is TGTGCCAGTAGTGCCACAGGGCCCACCGGGGAGCTGTTTTTT.

CDR3: CASSYLSPGQGAWEQYF. CDR3 nucleotide sequence: TGCGCCAGCAGCTACCTATCACCGGGACAGGGGGCGTGGGAGCAGTACTTC. This chain uses TRBV4-1 with TRBJ2-7; 12 bases match TRBD1. The CDR3 totals 17 residues. The germline V gene encodes CDR1 MGHRA and CDR2 YSYEKL. V lost 5 bases to trimming and J lost 7 bases; unmatched junction nucleotides: 15.

This chain joins TRBV14 and TRBJ2-1; TRBD1 aligns across 8 bases. This CDR3 region has 15 residues. The V gene's germline CDR1 is SGHDN and CDR2 FVKESK. The V and J ends lost 3 bases and 8 bases, in that order; junction bases with no gene match: 9. The CDR3 spells CASSHSLQGVHEQFF. CDR3 in DNA: TGTGCCAGCAGCCATAGCTTACAGGGGGTCCATGAGCAGTTCTTC.

V usage is TRBV4-2 and J usage is TRBJ2-1; TRBD2 matches at 9 bases. Germline CDR1 LGHNA, CDR2 YNFKEQ. V lost 0 bases to trimming and J lost 4 bases; unmatched junction nucleotides: 4. The CDR3 length is 16 residues. The CDR3 loop is CASSQEMREGYNEQFF. The CDR3 coding sequence is TGTGCCAGCAGCCAAGAAATGCGGGAGGGTTACAATGAGCAGTTCTTC.

The chain is built from TRBV30 and TRBJ1-5; maybe TRBD1 (5 bases). CDR1 and CDR2 (germline): GTSNPN, SVGIG (reference sequence). Trimming pared 1 base from V and 1 base from J, leaving 8 bases between. This CDR3 region has 14 residues. The CDR3 DNA follows: TGTGCCTGGAGTGGGGGGATAAGCAATCAGCCCCAGCATTTT. Translation: CAWSGGISNQPQHF. Combining the CDR3 with reference TRBV30 and TRBJ1-5 gives the whole variable domain SQTIHQWPATLVQPVGSPLSLECTVEGTSNPNLYWYRQAAGRGLQLLFYSVGIGQISSEVPQNLSASRPQDRQFILSSKKLLLSDSGFYLCAWSGGISNQPQHFGDGTRLSIL.

The rearrangement uses TRBV19 and TRBJ1-4; D is ambiguous. CDR1 is LNHDA, CDR2 SQIVND, per germline (reference sequence). The CDR3 is 15 amino acids. The V end was cut by 5 bases, the J end by 0 bases, with 10 bases between. CDR3 DNA sequence: TGTGCCAGTAGTTTCCTCCAGGCAACTAATGAAAAACTGTTTTTT. This codes for CASSFLQATNEKLFF.

J is TRBJ1-2 and V is TRBV29-1; the D gene is possibly TRBD1 (5 bases). Trimming took 6 bases from V and 2 from J, leaving 19 bases between them. Germline V gene data show CDR1 as SQVTM and CDR2 as ANQGSEA. There are 15 residues in the CDR3. The CDR3 reads CSVDVPMTDNYGYTF. The CDR3, as DNA: TGCAGCGTAGACGTACCAATGACAGACAACTATGGCTACACCTTC.

This clone has only one observation. The chain links TRBV28 to TRBJ2-1; 13 bases are a match to TRBD2. CDR1 is MDHEN, CDR2 SYDVKM, per germline. This CDR3 is built from 16 residues. Trimming cost V 6 bases and J 10 bases; bases outside gene matches: 12. CDR3 nucleotides: TGTGCCAGCAGCCGGACTAGCGGGAGTAGAATCGGCGAGCAGTTCTTC. It yields the protein CASSRTSGSRIGEQFF.

The chain recombines TRBV19 with TRBJ2-3; 7 nucleotides agree with TRBD2. Germline lookup yields CDR1 LNHDA and CDR2 SQIVND (reference sequence). The CDR3 covers 17 residues. V shed 1 base, J shed 1 base, and the junction held 8 bases outside the gene matches. The CDR3 DNA follows: TGTGCCAGTAGTATAGGATATGGGGCGGGAGGCACAGATACGCAGTATTTT. It encodes CASSIGYGAGGTDTQYF.

The J gene is TRBJ2-2, the V gene TRBV6-6, with 9 nucleotides matching TRBD2. Germline CDR1 and CDR2: MNHNY and SVGAGI (reference sequence). The trim removed 6 bases at V and 7 bases at J, leaving 12 bases unmatched. The CDR3 runs to 16 residues. The CDR3 DNA is TGTGCCAGCAGCTCGGTATTAGCGGGAGACGGCGGGGAGCTGTTTTTT. It encodes CASSSVLAGDGGELFF.

As regards this clone: The sample holds other DNA sequences that translate to the same CDR3. The rearrangement uses TRBV27 and TRBJ2-7; D might be TRBD1 or TRBD2, each matching 5 bases. The CDR3 contains 13 residues. Germline V gives CDR1 MNHEY, CDR2 SMNVEV (reference sequence). V lost 6 bases, J lost 2 bases, and 11 bases lay in between. CDR3 DNA sequence: TGTGCCAGCAGACCTGGGACGACCTACGAGCAGTACTTC. Its protein product is CASRPGTTYEQYF.

The gene calls are TRBV27 and TRBJ2-5, with unresolved D. Germline CDR1 and CDR2: MNHEY and SMNVEV (reference sequence). V was pared by 0 bases and J by 2 bases, with 4 bases between. CDR3 size: 13 residues. The DNA for the CDR3 is TGTGCCAGCAGTTTATCGTGGCAAGAGACCCAGTACTTC. Translating it yields CASSLSWQETQYF.

This clone came up once. V gene TRBV29-1 combines with J gene TRBJ2-5, with D perhaps matching TRBD2 (5 bases). V gave up 3 bases and J gave up 2 bases, with 7 bases separating them. This CDR3 has 12 amino acids. Germline V gene data show CDR1 as SQVTM and CDR2 as ANQGSEA. As DNA, the CDR3 is TGCAGCGTTGAGGGAGATCAAGAGACCCAGTACTTC. It yields the protein CSVEGDQETQYF.

This sequence joins TRBV13 and TRBJ2-5; D is possibly TRBD2 (5 bases). Between the trimmed V and J ends, which lost 4 bases and 3 bases, there was a span of 12 bases. The germline V gene encodes CDR1 PRHDT and CDR2 FYEKMQ (reference sequence). This CDR3 contains 14 residues. CDR3 residues: CASSCQAAEETQYF. The DNA for the CDR3 is TGTGCCAGCAGCTGCCAGGCAGCGGAAGAGACCCAGTACTTC.

Written as DNA, the CDR3 is TGTGCCAGCAGCATTGACAGGGCAGCCTATGGCTACACCTTC. Its protein product is CASSIDRAAYGYTF. This sequence joins TRBV27 and TRBJ1-2; the match to TRBD1 covers 7 bases. V was pared by 6 bases and J by 4 bases, with 8 bases of the junction left unmatched. Germline V lookup: CDR1 MNHEY, CDR2 SMNVEV (reference sequence). This CDR3 has 14 residues.